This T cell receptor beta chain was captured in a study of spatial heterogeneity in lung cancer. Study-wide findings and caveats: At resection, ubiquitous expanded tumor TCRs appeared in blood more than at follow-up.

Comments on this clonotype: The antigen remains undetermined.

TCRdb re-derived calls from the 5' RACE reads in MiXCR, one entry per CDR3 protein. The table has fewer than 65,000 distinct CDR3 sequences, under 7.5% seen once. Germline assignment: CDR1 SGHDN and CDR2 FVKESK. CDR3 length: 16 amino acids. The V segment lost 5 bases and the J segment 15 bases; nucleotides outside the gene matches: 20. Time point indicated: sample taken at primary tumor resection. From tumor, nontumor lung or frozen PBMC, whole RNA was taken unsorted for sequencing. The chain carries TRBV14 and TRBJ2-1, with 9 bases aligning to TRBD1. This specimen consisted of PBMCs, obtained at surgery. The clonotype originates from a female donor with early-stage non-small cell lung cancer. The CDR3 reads CASSSRLYRDREHTFF. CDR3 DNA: TGTGCCAGCAGCAGCCGATTATACCGGGACAGGGAACACACGTTCTTC. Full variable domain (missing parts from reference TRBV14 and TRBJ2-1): EAGVTQFPSHSVIEKGQTVTLRCDPISGHDNLYWYRRVMGKEIKFLLHFVKESKQDESGMPNNRFLAERTGGTYSTLKVQPAELEDSGVYFCASSSRLYRDREHTFFGPGTRLTVL.